This T cell receptor beta chain was captured by sequencing in a study of blood T cells in healthy people across ages. Study results and caveats: From one million sequenced T cells, diversity estimates were lower bounds. A greater number of naive CD4+ cells and higher diversity distinguished long-lived donors from aged donors.

Remarks on this clonotype: Its antigen is not known.

The authors ran a second PCR of 7 to 11 cycles using a sample-barcoded 5' primer and a J-beta primer mix. Each CDR3 protein is one row after TCRdb ran MiXCR on the 5' RACE reads. The table includes 750,000 to 950,000 distinct CDR3 sequences, around a quarter detected once. In germline, CDR1 is SGHRS, CDR2 YFSETQ. V lost 0 bases, J lost 3 bases, and 4 bases stayed unmatched. The CDR3 sequence is 15 residues long. These data were likewise used in another study, on T cells of mothers and their children. That source notes: Samples were obtained from three healthy Caucasian mothers and their six children. According to the study, all extracted RNA entered cDNA synthesis at roughly 1.5 ug per 15 ul.

The sequenced material came from blood. This clonotype was sampled from a boy between 10 and 17 years old in good health. The J gene is TRBJ2-3, the V gene TRBV5-1; TRBD2 matches at 7 bases. CDR3 amino acids: CASSLDGEGTDTQYF. Written as DNA, the CDR3 is TGCGCCAGCAGCTTGGATGGGGAGGGTACAGATACGCAGTATTTT.